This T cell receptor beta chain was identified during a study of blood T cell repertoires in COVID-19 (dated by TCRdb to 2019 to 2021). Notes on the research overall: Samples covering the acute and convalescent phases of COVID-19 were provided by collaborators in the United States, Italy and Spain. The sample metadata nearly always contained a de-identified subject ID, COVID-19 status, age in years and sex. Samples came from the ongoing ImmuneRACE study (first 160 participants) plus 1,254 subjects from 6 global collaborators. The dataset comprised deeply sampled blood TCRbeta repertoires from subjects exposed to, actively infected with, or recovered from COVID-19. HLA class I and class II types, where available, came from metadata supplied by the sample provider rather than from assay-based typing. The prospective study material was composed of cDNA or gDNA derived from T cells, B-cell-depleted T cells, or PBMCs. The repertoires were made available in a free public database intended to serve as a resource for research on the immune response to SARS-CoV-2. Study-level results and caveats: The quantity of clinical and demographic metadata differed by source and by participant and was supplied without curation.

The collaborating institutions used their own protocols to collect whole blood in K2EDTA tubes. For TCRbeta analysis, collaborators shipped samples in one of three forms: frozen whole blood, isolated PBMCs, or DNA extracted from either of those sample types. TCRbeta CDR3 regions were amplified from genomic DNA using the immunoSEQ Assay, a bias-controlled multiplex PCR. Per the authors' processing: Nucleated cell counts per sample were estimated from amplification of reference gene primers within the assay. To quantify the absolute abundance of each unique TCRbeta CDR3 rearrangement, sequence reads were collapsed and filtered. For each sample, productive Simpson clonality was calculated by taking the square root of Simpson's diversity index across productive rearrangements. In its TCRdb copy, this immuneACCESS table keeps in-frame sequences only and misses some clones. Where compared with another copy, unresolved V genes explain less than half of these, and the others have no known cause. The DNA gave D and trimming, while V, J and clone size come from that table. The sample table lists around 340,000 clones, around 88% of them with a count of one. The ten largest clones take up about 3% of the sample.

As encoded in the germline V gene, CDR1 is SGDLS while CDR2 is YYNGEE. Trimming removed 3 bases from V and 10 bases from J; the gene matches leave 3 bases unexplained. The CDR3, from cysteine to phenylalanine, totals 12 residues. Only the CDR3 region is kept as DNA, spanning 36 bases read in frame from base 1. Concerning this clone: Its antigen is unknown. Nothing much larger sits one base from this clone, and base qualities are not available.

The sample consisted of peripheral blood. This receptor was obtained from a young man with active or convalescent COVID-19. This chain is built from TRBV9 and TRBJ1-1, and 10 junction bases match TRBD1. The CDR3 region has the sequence CASSETGGLAFF. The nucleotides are TGTGCCAGCAGCGAGACAGGGGGCCTAGCTTTCTTT.